The entry that follows covers one T cell receptor (beta chain) sequence. Its antigen is as yet unknown. The authors sorted CD4+ naive, central memory, regulatory and stem cell-like memory cells via CD45RO/CCR7/CD25/CD127/CD95/CD27. Sorted populations were all over 98% pure. With 0 bases removed from V and 4 bases from J, the gap between germline ends came to 12 bases. The germline CDR1 and CDR2 sequences are SGHAT and FQNNGV. CDR3 length: 15 amino acids. The authors reverse transcribed all of the isolated RNA, so sequencing captured expressed TCRB transcripts. Libraries were prepared by immunoSEQ multiplex PCR; TCRdb keeps only in-frame clonotypes and omits some of them. Among around 600,000 clones listed, around 11% were seen once. The data stem from a study of beta chain features in type 1 diabetes. Study observations and caveats: Among patients with Type 1 diabetes, TCRB CDR3s were moderately but significantly shorter in every one of the four CD4+ subsets. Naive, central memory and regulatory TCRB repertoires appeared more similar among patients than healthy donors. Type 1 diabetes patients showed fewer insertions and more deletions at VDJ junctions.

The sample comprised naive CD4+ T cells from blood. The V and J genes are TRBV11-2 and TRBJ2-5; D call uncertain. The clonotype originates from a man in his thirties or forties with type 1 diabetes. This CDR3 is CASSLDQRSRETQYF. In DNA, the CDR3 is TGTGCCAGCAGCTTAGATCAAAGATCCCGAGAGACCCAGTACTTC.